The rows below give T cell receptor beta chains drawn from one sample of a study of blood T cell repertoires in COVID-19. Measured with immunoSEQ multiplex PCR; TCRdb has only the in-frame clones, and not every one. This sample carries hundreds of thousands of clones, about 88% of them seen once, and the ten largest clones take 7.3%. Input material: peripheral blood. These receptors originate from a woman in her seventies with COVID-19, enrolled during active disease. CDR3s leave out the opening cysteine and the closing phenylalanine or tryptophan. Each record gives: J gene, V gene, clone size, D gene, CDR3 protein. A D gene is named only where the DNA matches it firmly. Rows give clone size only sometimes, using once, few, many, or a class for an expanded clone.

J gene: TRBJ1-5; V gene: TRBV28; clone size: -; D gene: -; CDR3 protein: ASSLSLQPQH
J gene: TRBJ2-7; V gene: TRBV10-1; clone size: few; D gene: TRBD2; CDR3 protein: ASSEGLAGASYEQY
J gene: TRBJ2-7; V gene: TRBV23-1; clone size: -; D gene: -; CDR3 protein: ASSPSCRNSYEQY
J gene: TRBJ1-2; V gene: TRBV6-2/TRBV6-3; clone size: -; D gene: -; CDR3 protein: ASSFDSYGYT
J gene: TRBJ1-5; V gene: TRBV19; clone size: many; D gene: -; CDR3 protein: ASNPDTWTANQPQH
J gene: TRBJ1-4; V gene: TRBV30; clone size: -; D gene: TRBD1; CDR3 protein: AVKHRGSNEKLF
J gene: TRBJ2-7; V gene: TRBV3-1/TRBV3-2; clone size: few; D gene: -; CDR3 protein: ASRASGSSYEQY
J gene: TRBJ1-2; V gene: TRBV5-1; clone size: -; D gene: -; CDR3 protein: ASSLEEASGGYT
J gene: TRBJ2-7; V gene: TRBV5-6; clone size: -; D gene: -; CDR3 protein: ASSSDRFSYEQY
J gene: TRBJ1-1; V gene: TRBV24-1; clone size: -; D gene: TRBD1; CDR3 protein: ATRREGAGITEAF
J gene: TRBJ1-2; V gene: TRBV5-1; clone size: -; D gene: -; CDR3 protein: ASSLDRGTNYGYT
J gene: TRBJ2-7; V gene: TRBV7-2; clone size: -; D gene: -; CDR3 protein: ASSLDRGGSYEQY
J gene: TRBJ1-2; V gene: TRBV18; clone size: -; D gene: TRBD1; CDR3 protein: ASSSLGTGGLSGYT
J gene: TRBJ2-7; V gene: TRBV9; clone size: -; D gene: -; CDR3 protein: ASSVAGESWEQY
J gene: TRBJ1-1; V gene: TRBV5-1; clone size: -; D gene: -; CDR3 protein: ASSPRTGGNTEAF